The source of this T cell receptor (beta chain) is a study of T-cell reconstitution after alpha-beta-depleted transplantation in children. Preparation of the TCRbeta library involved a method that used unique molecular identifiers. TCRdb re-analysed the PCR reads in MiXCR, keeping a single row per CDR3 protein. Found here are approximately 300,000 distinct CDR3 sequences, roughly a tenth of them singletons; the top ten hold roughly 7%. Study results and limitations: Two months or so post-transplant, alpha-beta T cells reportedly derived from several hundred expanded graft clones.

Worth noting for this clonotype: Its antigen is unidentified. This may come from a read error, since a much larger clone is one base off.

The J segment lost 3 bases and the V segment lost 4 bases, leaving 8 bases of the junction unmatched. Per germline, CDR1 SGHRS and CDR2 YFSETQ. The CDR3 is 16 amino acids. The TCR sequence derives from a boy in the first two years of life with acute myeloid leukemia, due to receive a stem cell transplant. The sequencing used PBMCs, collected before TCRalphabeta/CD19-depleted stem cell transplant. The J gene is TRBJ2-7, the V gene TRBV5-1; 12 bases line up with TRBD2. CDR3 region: CASSLETSGRFYEQYF. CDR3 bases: TGCGCCAGCAGCCTTGAGACTAGCGGGAGATTCTACGAGCAGTACTTC.